A selection of T cell receptor beta chains follows, all from one sample in a study of CD8+CD57+ T cells in acquired aplastic anemia. Each CDR3 protein gets one entry after TCRdb re-called the reads with MiXCR. Counted here are under 350,000 distinct CDR3 sequences, 56% occurring once; the ten biggest clones make up roughly 1.2%. The material sequenced was sorted CD4+, CD8+, or CD8+CD57+ T cells (not recorded which) from PBMCs. The source of these receptors is a human donor with aplastic anemia. The CDR3 runs from the conserved cysteine through the conserved F or W. Fields, in order: D gene, clone size, V gene, J gene, CDR3 DNA, CDR3 protein. The D gene is left open where the match is weak. Clone sizes are given selectively: once, few, many, or a class where the clone is expanded.

.	.	TRBV19	TRBJ2-3	TGTGCCAGAAGTATCTCTGGAAGCAGCACAGATACGCAGTATTTT	CARSISGSSTDTQYF
TRBD2	few	TRBV2	TRBJ2-3	TGTGCCAGCAGATGGGGGGGAACAGATACGCAGTATTTT	CASRWGGTDTQYF
TRBD1	.	TRBV20-1	TRBJ1-6	TGCAGTGCAATGACAGGGGCTGATTCGCCCCTCCACTTT	CSAMTGADSPLHF
.	once	TRBV15	TRBJ2-1	TGTGCCACCAGCAGACCCCCCCCGTCGGCGAGACCCCACTTC	CATSRPPPSARPHF
TRBD1	.	TRBV29-1	TRBJ1-2	TGCAGCGTTGTAGAATCGACAGGGAGTAGGGGCTACACCTTC	CSVVESTGSRGYTF
.	once	TRBV7-9	TRBJ1-6	TGTGCCAGCAGTCCTGGGGGCCAATCTCTCCACTTT	CASSPGGQSLHF
.	many	TRBV6-4	TRBJ1-6	TGTGCCAGCAGTGTTTCGGGGGGAAATTCACCCCTCCACTTT	CASSVSGGNSPLHF
.	once	TRBV7-3	TRBJ2-1	TGTGCCAGCAGCTTAGATCCGGCAGGGTTTGGTGAGCAGTTCTTC	CASSLDPAGFGEQFF
.	few	TRBV24-1	TRBJ1-4	TGTGCCACCAGTGATGCTCAGGAAGGGGAACGGGAAAAACTGTTTTTT	CATSDAQEGEREKLFF
TRBD1	.	TRBV5-1	TRBJ1-4	TGCGCCAGCAGCTTTAGACAGGGGAGTAATGAAAAACTGTTTTTT	CASSFRQGSNEKLFF
.	few	TRBV19	TRBJ2-5	TGTGCCAGTAGTTCAGGGGCCGCATTTCAAGAGACCCAGTACTTC	CASSSGAAFQETQYF